The clone carrying this T cell receptor (beta chain) was seen only a few times. Its antigen is as yet unknown. These data originate in a study of identical twins. The study, taken as a whole, reports: Without tracking the same donors, conclusions rested on cross-sectional statistical analysis. Among beta out-of-frame sequences, excess sharing between twins appeared weaker. In cord blood, abundant beta clonotypes had fewer insertions; memory showed no trend. A partial confounding effect on zero-insertion analyses could come from invariant MAIT and iNKT cells.

The CDR3 totals 13 residues. J was trimmed by 6 bases and V by 4 bases; bases with no gene match: 5. Germline V gives CDR1 MGHRA, CDR2 YSYEKL. TCRdb itself ran the 5' RACE reads through MiXCR, one entry per CDR3 protein. Of some 270,000 distinct CDR3 sequences listed, roughly 8.7% are singletons. This same sample was also part of a study on yellow fever vaccine responses in identical twins.

The receptor was derived from a young woman in good health. V and J are TRBV4-1 and TRBJ2-7; TRBD1 agrees at 8 bases. Source material: CD8+ T cells sorted from blood. Here the CDR3 DNA reads TGCGCCAGCAGCCCCCGACAGGGGTTCGAGCAGTACTTC. Translation gives CASSPRQGFEQYF.